This note documents a single T cell receptor beta chain sequence. Its antigen is as yet unknown. The junction departs from the called germline gene at one end, perhaps through a read error. The authors ran a second PCR of roughly 6 to 11 cycles using a sample-barcoded 5' primer and a J-beta primer mix. TCRdb redid the calling of the 5' RACE reads with MiXCR, one entry per CDR3 protein. Counted here are about 930,000 distinct CDR3 sequences, 25% to 30% occurring once; the ten biggest clones make up 9.5% to 13%. CDR3 size: 13 residues. CDR1 is DFQATT, CDR2 SNEGSKA, per germline (reference sequence). The data derive from a study of blood T cells in healthy people across ages. The study, taken as a whole, reports: Unsorted PBMC material precluded a definitive naive versus antigen-experienced comparison.

These data also featured in a second study, about T cells of mothers and their children.

Sequencing was done on a sample of blood. The sequence derives from a woman in her thirties or forties in good health. The gene calls are TRBV20-1 and TRBJ1-4, with a possible D match to TRBD1 (5 bases). CDR3 sequence: CSARDQGLEKRFF. CDR3 DNA sequence: TGCAGTGCTAGAGACCAGGGTTTGGAAAAACGGTTTTTT.